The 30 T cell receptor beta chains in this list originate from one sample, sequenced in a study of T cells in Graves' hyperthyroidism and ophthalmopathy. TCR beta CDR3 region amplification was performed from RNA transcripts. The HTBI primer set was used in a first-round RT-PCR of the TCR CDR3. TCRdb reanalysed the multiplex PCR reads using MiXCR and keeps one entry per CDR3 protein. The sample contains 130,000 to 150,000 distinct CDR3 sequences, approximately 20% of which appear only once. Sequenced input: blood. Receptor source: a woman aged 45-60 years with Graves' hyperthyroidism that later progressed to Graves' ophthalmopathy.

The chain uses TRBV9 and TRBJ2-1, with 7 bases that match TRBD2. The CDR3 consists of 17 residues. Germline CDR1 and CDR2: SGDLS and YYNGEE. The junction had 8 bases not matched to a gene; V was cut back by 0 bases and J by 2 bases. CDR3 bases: TGTGCCAGCAGCGTAGCTCTAGCGGAGATCCCCTACAATGAGCAGTTCTTC. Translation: CASSVALAEIPYNEQFF.

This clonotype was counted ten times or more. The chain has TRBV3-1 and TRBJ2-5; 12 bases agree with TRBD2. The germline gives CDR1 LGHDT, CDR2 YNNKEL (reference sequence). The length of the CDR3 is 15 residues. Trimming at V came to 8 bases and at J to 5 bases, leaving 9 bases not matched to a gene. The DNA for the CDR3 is TGTGCCAGCCTGGGACTAGCGGGCCCCCGCGAGACCCAGTACTTC. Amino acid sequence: CASLGLAGPRETQYF.

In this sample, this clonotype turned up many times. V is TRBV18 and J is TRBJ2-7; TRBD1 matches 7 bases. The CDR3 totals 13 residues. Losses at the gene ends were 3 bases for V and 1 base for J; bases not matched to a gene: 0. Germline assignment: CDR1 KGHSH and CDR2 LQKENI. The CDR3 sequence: CASSPTGSYEQYF. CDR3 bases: TGTGCCAGCTCACCGACAGGGTCCTACGAGCAGTACTTC.

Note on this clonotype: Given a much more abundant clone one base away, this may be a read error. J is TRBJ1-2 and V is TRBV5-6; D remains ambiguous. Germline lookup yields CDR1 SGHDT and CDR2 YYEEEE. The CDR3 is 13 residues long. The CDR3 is CASSSRTDYDYTF. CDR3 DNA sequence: TGTGCCAGCAGCTCACGGACGGACTATGACTACACCTTC.

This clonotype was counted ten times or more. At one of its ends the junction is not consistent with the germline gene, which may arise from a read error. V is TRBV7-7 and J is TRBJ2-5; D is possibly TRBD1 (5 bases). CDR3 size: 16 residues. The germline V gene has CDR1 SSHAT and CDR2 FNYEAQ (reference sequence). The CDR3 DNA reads TGTGCTAGCAGCTTAACCGACAGACTGTACCAAGAGACCCAGTACTTC. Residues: CASSLTDRLYQETQYF.

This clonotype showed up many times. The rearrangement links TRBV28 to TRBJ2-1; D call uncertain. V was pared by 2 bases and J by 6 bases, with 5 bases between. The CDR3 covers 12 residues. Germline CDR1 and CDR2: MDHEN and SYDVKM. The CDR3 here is CASSLLRNEQFF. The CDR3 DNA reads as TGTGCCAGCAGTTTACTACGCAATGAGCAGTTCTTC.

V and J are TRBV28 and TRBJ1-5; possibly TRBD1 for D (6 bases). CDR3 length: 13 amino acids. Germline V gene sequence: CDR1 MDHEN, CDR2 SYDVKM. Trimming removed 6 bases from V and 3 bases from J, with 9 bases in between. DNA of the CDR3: TGTGCCAGCAGCGGACAGATCAATCAGCCCCAGCATTTT. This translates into CASSGQINQPQHF.

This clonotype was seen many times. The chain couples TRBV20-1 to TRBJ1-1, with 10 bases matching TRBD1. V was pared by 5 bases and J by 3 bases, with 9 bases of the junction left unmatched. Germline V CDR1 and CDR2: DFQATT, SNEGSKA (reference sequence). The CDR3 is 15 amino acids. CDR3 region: CSAATTGGADTEAFF. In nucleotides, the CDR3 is TGCAGTGCTGCCACGACAGGGGGCGCGGACACTGAAGCTTTCTTT.

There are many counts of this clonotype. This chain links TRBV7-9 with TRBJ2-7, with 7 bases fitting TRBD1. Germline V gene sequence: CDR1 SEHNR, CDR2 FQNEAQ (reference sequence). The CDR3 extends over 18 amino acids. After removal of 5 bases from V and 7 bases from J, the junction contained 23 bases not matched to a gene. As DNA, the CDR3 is TGTGCCAGCAGCCCCCCTCGGAGCCTAGACAGGGCCCATGGGGAGCAGTACTTC. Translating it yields CASSPPRSLDRAHGEQYF.

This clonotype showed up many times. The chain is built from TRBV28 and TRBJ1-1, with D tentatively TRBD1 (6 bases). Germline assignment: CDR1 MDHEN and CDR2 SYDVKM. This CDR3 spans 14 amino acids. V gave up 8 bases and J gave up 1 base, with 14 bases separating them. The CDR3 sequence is CASQRRGANTEAFF. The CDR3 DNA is TGTGCCAGCCAACGGAGGGGGGCGAACACTGAAGCTTTCTTT.

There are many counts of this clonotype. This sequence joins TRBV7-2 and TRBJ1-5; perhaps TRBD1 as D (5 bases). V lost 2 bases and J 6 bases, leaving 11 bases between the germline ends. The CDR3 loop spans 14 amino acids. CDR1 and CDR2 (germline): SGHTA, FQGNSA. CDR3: CASSLQGTGQPQHF. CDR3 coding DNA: TGTGCCAGCAGCTTACAGGGTACGGGTCAGCCCCAGCATTTT.

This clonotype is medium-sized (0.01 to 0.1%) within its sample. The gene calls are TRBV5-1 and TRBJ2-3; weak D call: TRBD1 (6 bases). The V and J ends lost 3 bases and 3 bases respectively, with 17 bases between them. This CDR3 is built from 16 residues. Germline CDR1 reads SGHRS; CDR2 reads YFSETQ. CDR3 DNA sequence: TGCGCCAGCAGCTACGAAGGGGGTACGGGGACAGATACGCAGTATTTT. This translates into CASSYEGGTGTDTQYF.

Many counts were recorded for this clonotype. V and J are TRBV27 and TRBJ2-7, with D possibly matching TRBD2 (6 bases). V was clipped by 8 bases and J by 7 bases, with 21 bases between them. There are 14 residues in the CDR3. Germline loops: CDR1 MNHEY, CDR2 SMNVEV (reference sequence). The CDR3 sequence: CASRPLGGEKEQYF. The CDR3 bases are TGTGCCAGCCGACCCTTAGGAGGGGAGAAGGAGCAGTACTTC.

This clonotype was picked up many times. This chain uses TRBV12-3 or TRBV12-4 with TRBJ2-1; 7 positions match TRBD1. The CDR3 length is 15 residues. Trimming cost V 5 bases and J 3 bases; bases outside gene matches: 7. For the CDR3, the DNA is TGTGCCAGCAGTCCCTCCGGGACAGTCTACAATGAGCAGTTCTTC. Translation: CASSPSGTVYNEQFF.

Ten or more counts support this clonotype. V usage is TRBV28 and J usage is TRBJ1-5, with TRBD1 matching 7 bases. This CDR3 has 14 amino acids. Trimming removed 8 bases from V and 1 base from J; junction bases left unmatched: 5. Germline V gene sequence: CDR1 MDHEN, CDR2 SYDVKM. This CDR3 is CASVTGVSNQPQHF. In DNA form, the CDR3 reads TGTGCCAGCGTAACAGGGGTGAGCAATCAGCCCCAGCATTTT.

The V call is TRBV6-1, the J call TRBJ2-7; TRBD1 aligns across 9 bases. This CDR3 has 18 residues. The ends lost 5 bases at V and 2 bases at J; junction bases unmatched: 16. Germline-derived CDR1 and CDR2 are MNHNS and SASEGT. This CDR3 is CASSTPPGQGKSTYEQYF. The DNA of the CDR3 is TGTGCCAGCAGTACTCCCCCGGGACAGGGTAAATCAACCTACGAGCAGTACTTC.

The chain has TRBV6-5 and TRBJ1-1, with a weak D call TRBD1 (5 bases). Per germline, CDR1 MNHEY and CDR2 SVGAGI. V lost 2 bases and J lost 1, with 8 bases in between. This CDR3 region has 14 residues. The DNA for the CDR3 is TGTGCCAGCAGTTACCCAACAGGGAACACTGAAGCTTTCTTT. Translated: CASSYPTGNTEAFF.

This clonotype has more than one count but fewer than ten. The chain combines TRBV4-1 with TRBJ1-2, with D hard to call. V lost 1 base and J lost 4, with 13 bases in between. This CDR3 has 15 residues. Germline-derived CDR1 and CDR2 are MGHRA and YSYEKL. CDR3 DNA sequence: TGCGCCAGCAGCCAAGTTGAACAGAGCTTCTATGGCTACACCTTC. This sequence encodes CASSQVEQSFYGYTF.

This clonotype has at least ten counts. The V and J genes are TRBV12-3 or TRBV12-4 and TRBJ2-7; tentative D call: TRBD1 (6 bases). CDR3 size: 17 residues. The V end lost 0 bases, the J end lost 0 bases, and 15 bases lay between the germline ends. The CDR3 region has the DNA TGTGCCAGCAGTTTAGCGTATCAGAGACAGGACTCCTACGAGCAGTACTTC. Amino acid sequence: CASSLAYQRQDSYEQYF.

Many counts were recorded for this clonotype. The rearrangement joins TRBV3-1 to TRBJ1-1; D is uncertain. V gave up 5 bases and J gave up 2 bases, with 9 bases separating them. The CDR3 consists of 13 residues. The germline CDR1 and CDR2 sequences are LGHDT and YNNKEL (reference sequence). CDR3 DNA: TGTGCCAGCAGCGTACACGTTAACACTGAAGCTTTCTTT. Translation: CASSVHVNTEAFF. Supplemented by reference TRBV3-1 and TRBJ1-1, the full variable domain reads DTAVSQTPKYLVTQMGNDKSIKCEQNLGHDTMYWYKQDSKKFLKIMFSYNNKELIINETVPNRFSPKSPDKAHLNLHINSLELGDSAVYFCASSVHVNTEAFFGQGTRLTVV.

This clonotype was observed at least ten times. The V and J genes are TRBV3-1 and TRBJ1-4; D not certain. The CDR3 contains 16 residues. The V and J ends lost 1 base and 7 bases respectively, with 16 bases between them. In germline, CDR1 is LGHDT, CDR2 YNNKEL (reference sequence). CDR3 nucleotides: TGTGCCAGCAGCCAAGTCTCCGGCGTGATGGGTGAAAAACTGTTTTTT. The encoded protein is CASSQVSGVMGEKLFF.

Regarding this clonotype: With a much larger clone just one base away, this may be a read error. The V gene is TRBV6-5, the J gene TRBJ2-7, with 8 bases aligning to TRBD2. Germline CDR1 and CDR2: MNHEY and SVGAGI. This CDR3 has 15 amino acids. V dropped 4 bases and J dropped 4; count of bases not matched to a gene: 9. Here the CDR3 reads CASSSSGLVGYEQYF. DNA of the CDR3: TGTGCCAGCAGTTCCTCGGGACTAGTGGGTTACGAGCAGTACTTC.

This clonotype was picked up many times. CDR3 coding DNA: TGTGCCAGCTCACCACCCAAGACAGCGAAAAACATTCAGTACTTC. Translated, it gives CASSPPKTAKNIQYF. This chain links TRBV18 with TRBJ2-4; weak D call: TRBD1 (5 bases). The length of the CDR3 is 15 residues. CDR1 is KGHSH, CDR2 LQKENI, per germline. Trimming shortened V by 0 bases and J by 4 bases, and 10 bases separated the two germline ends. Supplemented by reference TRBV18 and TRBJ2-4, the full variable domain reads NAGVMQNPRHLVRRRGQEARLRCSPMKGHSHVYWYRQLPEEGLKFMVYLQKENIIDESGMPKERFSAEFPKEGPSILRIQQVVRGDSAAYFCASSPPKTAKNIQYFGAGTRLSVL.

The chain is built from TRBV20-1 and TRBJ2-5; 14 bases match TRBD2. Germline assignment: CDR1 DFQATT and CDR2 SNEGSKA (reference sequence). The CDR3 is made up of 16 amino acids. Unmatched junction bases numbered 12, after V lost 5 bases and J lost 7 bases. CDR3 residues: CSAYGTSGRGAGTQYF. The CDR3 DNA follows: TGCAGTGCTTATGGGACTAGCGGGAGAGGGGCTGGGACCCAGTACTTC.

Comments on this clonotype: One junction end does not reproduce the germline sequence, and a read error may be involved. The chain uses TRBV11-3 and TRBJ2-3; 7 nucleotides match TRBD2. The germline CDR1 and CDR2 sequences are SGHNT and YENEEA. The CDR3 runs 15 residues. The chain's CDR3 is CAGSLRGSGTDTQYF. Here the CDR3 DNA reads TGTGCCGGCAGCTTACGCGGGAGTGGGACAGATACGCAGTATTTT. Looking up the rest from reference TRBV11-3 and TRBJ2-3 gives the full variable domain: EAGVVQSPRYKIIEKKQPVAFWCNPISGHNTLYWYLQNLGQGPELLIRYENEEAVDDSQLPKDRFSAERLKGVDSTLKIQPAELGDSAVYLCAGSLRGSGTDTQYFGPGTRLTVL.

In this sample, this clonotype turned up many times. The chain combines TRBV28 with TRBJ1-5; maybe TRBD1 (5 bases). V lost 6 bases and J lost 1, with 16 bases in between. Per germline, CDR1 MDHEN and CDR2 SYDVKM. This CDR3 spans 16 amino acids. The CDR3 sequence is CASRSRDGQSNQPQHF. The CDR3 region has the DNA TGTGCCAGCAGATCCCGGGACGGCCAAAGCAATCAGCCCCAGCATTTT. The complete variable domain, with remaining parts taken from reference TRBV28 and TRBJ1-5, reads DVKVTQSSRYLVKRTGEKVFLECVQDMDHENMFWYRQDPGLGLRLIYFSYDVKMKEKGDIPEGYSVSREKKERFSLILESASTNQTSMYLCASRSRDGQSNQPQHFGDGTRLSIL.

In DNA, the CDR3 is TGTGCCAGCAGCGTAGCTCTAGCGGAGATCCCCTACAATGAGCAGTACTTC. Amino acids: CASSVALAEIPYNEQYF. V is TRBV9 and J is TRBJ2-1, with TRBD2 matching 7 bases. The tail of the sequence fits TRBJ2-7 better, so the J call may be wrong. Germline V gene sequence: CDR1 SGDLS, CDR2 YYNGEE. This CDR3 contains 17 residues.

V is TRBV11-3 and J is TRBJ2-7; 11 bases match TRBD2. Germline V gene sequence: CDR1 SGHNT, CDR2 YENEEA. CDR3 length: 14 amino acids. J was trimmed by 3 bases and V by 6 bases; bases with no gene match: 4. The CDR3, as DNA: TGTGCCAGCAGACCGGGACTAGCGGTCTACGAGCAGTACGTC. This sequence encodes CASRPGLAVYEQYV.

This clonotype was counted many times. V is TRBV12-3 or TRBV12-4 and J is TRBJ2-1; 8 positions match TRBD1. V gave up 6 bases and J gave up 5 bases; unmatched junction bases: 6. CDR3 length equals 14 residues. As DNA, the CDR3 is TGTGCCAGCAGCCTGGCAGGGGGCAACAATGAGCAGTTCTTC. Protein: CASSLAGGNNEQFF.

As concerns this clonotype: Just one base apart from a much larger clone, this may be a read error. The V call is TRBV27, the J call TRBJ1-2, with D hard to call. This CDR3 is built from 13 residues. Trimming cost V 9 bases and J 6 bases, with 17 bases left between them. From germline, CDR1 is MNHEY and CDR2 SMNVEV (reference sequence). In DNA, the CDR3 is TGTGCCAGGAGTGTCGGTTTTCTGAATGGCTACACCTTC. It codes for CARSVGFLNGYTF.